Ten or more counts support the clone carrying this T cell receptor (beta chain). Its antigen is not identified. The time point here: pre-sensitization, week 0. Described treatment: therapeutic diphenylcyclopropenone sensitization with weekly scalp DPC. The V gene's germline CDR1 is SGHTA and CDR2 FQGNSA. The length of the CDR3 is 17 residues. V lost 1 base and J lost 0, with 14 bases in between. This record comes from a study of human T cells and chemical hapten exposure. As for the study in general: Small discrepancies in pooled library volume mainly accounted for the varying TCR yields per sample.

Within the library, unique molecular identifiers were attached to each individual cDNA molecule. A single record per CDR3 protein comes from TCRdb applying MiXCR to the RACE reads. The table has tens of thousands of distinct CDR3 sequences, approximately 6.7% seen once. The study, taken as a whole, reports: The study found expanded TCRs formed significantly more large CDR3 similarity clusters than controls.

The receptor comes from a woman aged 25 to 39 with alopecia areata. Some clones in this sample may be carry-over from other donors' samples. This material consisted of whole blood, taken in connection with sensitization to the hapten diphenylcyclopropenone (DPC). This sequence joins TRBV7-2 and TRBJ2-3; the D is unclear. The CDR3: CASSLDVARRSTDTQYF. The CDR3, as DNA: TGTGCCAGCAGCTTAGATGTGGCTCGCCGAAGCACAGATACGCAGTATTTT.